Each of the 10 T cell receptor beta chains below was sequenced from the same sample in a study of human T cells and chemical hapten exposure. Each CDR3 protein gets one entry after TCRdb re-called the RACE reads with MiXCR. The sample has approximately 92,000 distinct CDR3 sequences; about 10% are singletons. Time point specified: patch test 2, 6 weeks after DPC sensitization. Documented treatment: therapeutic diphenylcyclopropenone sensitization with weekly scalp DPC. The material sequenced was whole blood, taken in connection with sensitization to the hapten diphenylcyclopropenone (DPC). These receptor sequences come from a woman between 40 and 50 years old with alopecia areata. Some clones in this sample may be carry-over from other donors' samples.

The V gene is TRBV9, the J gene TRBJ2-3; 9 bases are a match to TRBD2. The CDR3 spans 17 residues. Unmatched junction bases numbered 13, after V lost 4 bases and J lost 4 bases. The V gene's germline CDR1 is SGDLS and CDR2 YYNGEE. The CDR3 here is CASSLRGGASMADTQYF. The DNA for the CDR3 is TGTGCCAGCAGCTTACGCGGGGGGGCGAGTATGGCAGATACGCAGTATTTT.

This clonotype has a handful of counts. The CDR3 region has the DNA TGCAGTGCCTCTAGTGGCGAGCAGTACTTC. Amino acids: CSASSGEQYF. This sequence joins TRBV20-1 and TRBJ2-7; D not resolved. Deletions cut 6 bases from V and 6 bases from J, with 9 bases between. The CDR3 extends over 10 amino acids. The germline V gene has CDR1 DFQATT and CDR2 SNEGSKA (reference sequence).

The chain is built from TRBV28 and TRBJ2-3; 9 nucleotides match TRBD2. Germline assignment: CDR1 MDHEN and CDR2 SYDVKM. J was trimmed by 7 bases and V by 6 bases; bases with no gene match: 11. The CDR3 has 15 amino acids. CDR3 nucleotide sequence: TGTGCCAGCAGCAGCGCTGCTAGCGGGGTACATACGCAGTATTTT. This codes for CASSSAASGVHTQYF.

V and J are TRBV7-2 and TRBJ2-7, with TRBD1 matching 9 bases. The ends lost 5 bases at V and 5 bases at J; junction bases unmatched: 10. In germline, CDR1 is SGHTA, CDR2 FQGNSA. CDR3 size: 15 residues. The CDR3 here is CASSPRRDRDHEQYF. Written as DNA, the CDR3 is TGTGCCAGCAGCCCTCGCCGGGACAGGGACCACGAGCAGTACTTC.

This clonotype was seen at least ten times. This rearrangement joins TRBV2 to TRBJ2-1; no definite D call. The CDR3 extends over 12 amino acids. V lost 8 bases to trimming and J lost 6 bases, with 11 bases between them. Germline assignment: CDR1 SNHLY and CDR2 FYNNEI. The CDR3 loop is CASAQLVNEQFF. The CDR3 DNA reads TGTGCCAGCGCTCAGCTGGTCAATGAGCAGTTCTTC.

This clonotype was seen a few times. V and J are TRBV30 and TRBJ1-6, with 7 bases matching TRBD1. The length of the CDR3 is 14 residues. The germline CDR1 and CDR2 sequences are GTSNPN and SVGIG (reference sequence). J was trimmed by 4 bases and V by 3 bases; bases with no gene match: 3. CDR3 residues: CAWRTGLYNSPLHF. The CDR3 DNA sequence: TGTGCCTGGAGGACAGGGCTGTATAATTCACCCCTCCACTTT.

The table lists this clonotype with a few counts. The J gene is TRBJ2-2, the V gene TRBV12-3 or TRBV12-4, with a weak D call TRBD2 (5 bases). This CDR3 is built from 16 residues. With 5 bases removed from V and 0 bases from J, the gap between germline ends came to 13 bases. CDR3 loop: CASSPSGRANTGELFF. In nucleotides, the CDR3 is TGTGCCAGCAGTCCCTCCGGGCGGGCGAACACCGGGGAGCTGTTTTTT.

This clonotype was seen only a few times. CDR3 DNA: TGCGCCAGCAGCCAAACGACAGGAGCTAACTATGGCTACACCTTC. It specifies CASSQTTGANYGYTF. The chain recombines TRBV4-1 with TRBJ1-2; D may be TRBD1 (6 bases). The germline CDR1 and CDR2 sequences are MGHRA and YSYEKL. The CDR3 sequence is 15 residues long. Deletions cut 2 bases from V and 0 bases from J, with 10 bases between.

The J gene is TRBJ2-3, the V gene TRBV29-1; D is perhaps TRBD1 or TRBD2 (5 bases each). The germline CDR1 and CDR2 sequences are SQVTM and ANQGSEA. V gave up 4 bases and J gave up 0 bases, with 11 bases separating them. The CDR3 totals 14 residues. CDR3 loop: CSVGEWGSTDTQYF. The CDR3 DNA reads TGCAGCGTTGGAGAGTGGGGGAGCACAGATACGCAGTATTTT.

This clonotype was counted many times. This sequence joins TRBV7-2 and TRBJ2-7; a possible D gene is TRBD2 (5 bases). The CDR3 is 14 residues long. Per the germline V gene, CDR1 is SGHTA and CDR2 is FQGNSA. Trimming removed 5 bases at V and 5 bases at J, with 16 bases between. In nucleotides, the CDR3 is TGTGCCAGCAGCCCCTTCACTAGGTTACACGAGCAGTACTTC. Encoded protein: CASSPFTRLHEQYF.